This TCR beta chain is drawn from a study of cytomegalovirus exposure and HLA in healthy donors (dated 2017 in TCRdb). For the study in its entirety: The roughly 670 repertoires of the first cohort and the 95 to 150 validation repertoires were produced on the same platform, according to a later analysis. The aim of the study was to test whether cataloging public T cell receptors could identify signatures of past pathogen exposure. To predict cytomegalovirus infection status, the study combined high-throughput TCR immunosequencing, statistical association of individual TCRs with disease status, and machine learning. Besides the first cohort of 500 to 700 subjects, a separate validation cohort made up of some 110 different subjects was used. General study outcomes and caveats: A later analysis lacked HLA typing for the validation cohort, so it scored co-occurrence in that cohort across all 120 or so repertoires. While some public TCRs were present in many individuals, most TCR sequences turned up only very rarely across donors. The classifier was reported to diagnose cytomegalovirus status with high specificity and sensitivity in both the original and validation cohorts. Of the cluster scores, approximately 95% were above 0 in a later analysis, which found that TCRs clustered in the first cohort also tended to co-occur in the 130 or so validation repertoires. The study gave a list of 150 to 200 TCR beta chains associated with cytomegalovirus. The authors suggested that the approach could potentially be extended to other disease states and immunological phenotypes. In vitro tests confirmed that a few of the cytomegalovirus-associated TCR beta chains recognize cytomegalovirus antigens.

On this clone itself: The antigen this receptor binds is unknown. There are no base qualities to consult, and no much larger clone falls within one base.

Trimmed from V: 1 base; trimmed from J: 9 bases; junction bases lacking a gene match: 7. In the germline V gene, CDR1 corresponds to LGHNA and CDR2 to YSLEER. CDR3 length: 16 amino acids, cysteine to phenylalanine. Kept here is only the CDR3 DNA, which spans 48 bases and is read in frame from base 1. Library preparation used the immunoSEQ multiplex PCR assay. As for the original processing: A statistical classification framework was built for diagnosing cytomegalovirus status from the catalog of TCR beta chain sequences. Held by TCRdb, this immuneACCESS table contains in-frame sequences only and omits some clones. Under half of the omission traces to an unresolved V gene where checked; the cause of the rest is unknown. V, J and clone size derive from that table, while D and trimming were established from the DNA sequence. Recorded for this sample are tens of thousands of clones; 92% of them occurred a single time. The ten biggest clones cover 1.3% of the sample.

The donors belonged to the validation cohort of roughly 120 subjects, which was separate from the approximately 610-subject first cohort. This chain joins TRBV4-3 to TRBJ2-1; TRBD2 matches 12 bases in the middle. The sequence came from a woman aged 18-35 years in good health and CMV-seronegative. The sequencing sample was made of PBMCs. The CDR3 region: CASSQVVTSGSVEQFF. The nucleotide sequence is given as TGCGCCAGCAGCCAAGTAGTGACTAGCGGGAGTGTTGAGCAGTTCTTC.